Presented here are 32 T cell receptor beta chains from one specimen sequenced in a study of T cell repertoires in cytomegalovirus infection. TCRdb re-called the reads through MiXCR, storing one row per CDR3 protein. Counted here are about 740,000 distinct CDR3 sequences, approximately 40% occurring once; the ten biggest clones make up about 2.8%. What was sequenced was PBMCs. The source is a human donor in good health (CMV status not recorded). Some clones in this sample may be carry-over from other donors' samples.

Remarks on this clonotype: It may be a read error: a sequence one base away is much more abundant. V is TRBV11-2 and J is TRBJ1-1; no clear D. The CDR3 extends over 14 amino acids. Germline CDR1 is SGHAT and CDR2 is FQNNGV. CDR3 bases: TGTGCCAGCAGCTTCGTAGGTAGGAACACTGAAGCTATCTTT. Translating gives CASSFVGRNTEAIF.

V is TRBV27 and J is TRBJ2-5; possible D gene TRBD2, 6 bases. Trimming took off 0 bases at V and 5 bases at J, with 13 bases between the two ends. Looked up from germline, CDR1 is MNHEY and CDR2 is SMNVEV (reference sequence). The CDR3 is 15 residues long. The CDR3 DNA is TGTGCCAGCAGTTTATCCCGGGGGTTTTCGGAGACCCAGTACTTC. Its translation is CASSLSRGFSETQYF.

There are a few counts of this clonotype. V usage is TRBV3-1 and J usage is TRBJ2-1; D uncertain. The CDR3 loop spans 13 amino acids. Germline V gene lookup returns CDR1 LGHDT and CDR2 YNNKEL (reference sequence). Trimming cost V 7 bases and J 7 bases, with 14 bases left between them. DNA for the CDR3: TGTGCCAGCATGACCCGGGTGCAAAATGAGCAGTTCTTC. Translation gives CASMTRVQNEQFF.

This clonotype was counted a few times. V gene TRBV7-6 combines with J gene TRBJ2-7; 9 bases are shared with TRBD1. In germline, CDR1 is SGHVS, CDR2 FNYEAQ. V gave up 4 bases and J gave up 11 bases; unmatched junction bases: 12. The CDR3 extends over 14 amino acids. CDR3 sequence reads: CASSSGQGPHKEYF. The CDR3 DNA sequence: TGTGCCAGCAGCTCCGGACAGGGGCCGCATAAGGAGTACTTC.

This chain uses TRBV28 with TRBJ2-3; 9 bases map to TRBD2. From germline, CDR1 is MDHEN and CDR2 SYDVKM. J gave up 2 bases and V 3 bases, and 12 bases lay outside the gene matches. This CDR3 has 18 residues. DNA of the CDR3: TGTGCCAGCAGTTTCCCCCCCCAGCGGGGGGAAAACACAGATACGCAGTATTTT. The encoded protein is CASSFPPQRGENTDTQYF.

The sample holds a few counts of this clonotype. This rearrangement joins TRBV7-9 to TRBJ1-4; the D gene is possibly TRBD1 (5 bases). Trimming cost V 5 bases and J 8 bases, with 12 bases left between them. CDR3 length equals 13 residues. Germline V gene sequence: CDR1 SEHNR, CDR2 FQNEAQ (reference sequence). DNA for the CDR3: TGTGCCAGCAGCAAGGGACGTAGAGAAAAACTGTTTTTT. Translation: CASSKGRREKLFF.

This rearrangement joins TRBV20-1 to TRBJ2-3; D not resolved. Trimming shortened V by 6 bases and J by 6 bases, and 7 bases separated the two germline ends. The CDR3 extends over 10 amino acids. Per the germline V gene, CDR1 is DFQATT and CDR2 is SNEGSKA (reference sequence). Here the CDR3 reads CSARADTQYF. CDR3 DNA: TGCAGTGCAAGGGCTGATACGCAGTATTTT.

This rearrangement joins TRBV28 to TRBJ1-2, with a weak D call TRBD1 (5 bases). CDR3 length: 14 amino acids. Deletions cut 4 bases from V and 5 bases from J, with 14 bases between. CDR1 MDHEN and CDR2 SYDVKM come from the germline V gene. In DNA, the CDR3 is TGTGCCAGCAGTTCCCAGGGCGAGGCATATGGCTACACCTTC. Translated, it gives CASSSQGEAYGYTF.

This chain connects TRBV2 to TRBJ2-1; 7 nucleotides line up with TRBD1. V dropped 6 bases and J dropped 3; count of bases not matched to a gene: 2. The germline CDR1 and CDR2 sequences are SNHLY and FYNNEI. The CDR3 sequence is 13 residues long. CDR3 amino acids: CASRAGGYNEQFF. In DNA, the CDR3 is TGTGCCAGCAGGGCAGGGGGCTACAATGAGCAGTTCTTC.

This clonotype was seen a handful of times. The chain recombines TRBV5-8 with TRBJ1-2, with no clear D. Germline CDR1 and CDR2: SGHTS and YDEGEE. Between the trimmed V and J ends, which lost 2 bases and 4 bases, there was a span of 9 bases. The CDR3 spans 13 residues. In DNA form, the CDR3 reads TGTGCCAGCAGCTTCCCGGACTTCTATGGCTACACCTTC. This sequence encodes CASSFPDFYGYTF. Drawing the rest from reference TRBV5-8 and TRBJ1-2, the complete variable domain is EAGVTQSPTHLIKTRGQQATLRCSPISGHTSVYWYQQALGLGLQFLLWYDEGEERNRGNFPPRFSGRQFPNYSSELNVNALELEDSALYLCASSFPDFYGYTFGSGTRLTVV.

As for this clonotype: The germline gene is not matched at one end of the junction; a read error may be the cause. The chain joins TRBV7-9 to TRBJ1-4; tentatively, D is TRBD1 (5 bases). This CDR3 comprises 17 residues. The germline V gene encodes CDR1 SEHNR and CDR2 FQNEAQ (reference sequence). The CDR3 bases are TGTGCCAGCAGCTTAAAACGGCCAACGGGGGTTAATGAAAACCTGTTTTTT. As protein: CASSLKRPTGVNENLFF.

On this clonotype: This may stem from a read error, because a much larger clone lies one nucleotide away. V is TRBV7-2 and J is TRBJ2-7; D unclear. V was pared by 2 bases and J by 2 bases, with 13 bases between. This CDR3 has 15 residues. Germline assignment: CDR1 SGHTA and CDR2 FQGNSA. As DNA, the CDR3 is TGTGCCAGCAGCTTAAAACGAGGCCCGACCTACGAGCAGTACTTC. This codes for CASSLKRGPTYEQYF. Full variable domain (outside the CDR3, taken from reference TRBV7-2 and TRBJ2-7): GAGVSQSPSNKVTEKGKDVELRCDPISGHTALYWYRQSLGQGLEFLIYFQGNSAPDKSGLPSDRFSAERTGGSVSTLTIQRTQQEDSAVYLCASSLKRGPTYEQYFGPGTRLTVT.

The V and J genes are TRBV6-2 or TRBV6-3 and TRBJ1-5; TRBD1 agrees at 8 bases. Losses at the gene ends were 6 bases for V and 9 bases for J; bases not matched to a gene: 10. The germline V gene encodes CDR1 MNHEY and CDR2 SVGEGT. CDR3 size: 14 residues. The CDR3 region is CASSTGTGVWPQHF. The CDR3, as DNA: TGTGCCAGCAGCACCGGGACAGGAGTATGGCCCCAGCATTTT.

About this clonotype: One junction end disagrees with the germline gene, perhaps due to a read error. The chain joins TRBV24-1 to TRBJ1-5, with D possibly matching TRBD1 (5 bases). Germline V gives CDR1 KGHDR, CDR2 SFDVKD. There are 14 residues in the CDR3. The CDR3, as DNA: TGTGCCACCAGTTATTTAGGGGAAAATCAGCCCCAGCATTTT. Its translation is CATSYLGENQPQHF.

The rearrangement uses TRBV29-1 and TRBJ1-2; a possible D gene is TRBD1 (5 bases). Germline V gene lookup returns CDR1 SQVTM and CDR2 ANQGSEA. Trimming left V 5 bases short and J 3 bases short, with 13 bases between. The length of the CDR3 is 13 residues. The CDR3: CSVTTGTDYGYTF. In nucleotides, the CDR3 is TGCAGCGTTACTACAGGTACCGACTATGGCTACACCTTC.

The V and J genes are TRBV12-3 or TRBV12-4 and TRBJ1-5; D is unclear. Trimming removed 2 bases from V and 0 bases from J, with 17 bases in between. The length of the CDR3 is 18 residues. DNA for the CDR3: TGTGCCAGCAGTTTATACTCGGATCCAGGTTATAGCAATCAGCCCCAGCATTTT. Translation: CASSLYSDPGYSNQPQHF.

This clonotype has only a few counts. This sequence joins TRBV6-8 and TRBJ1-2; maybe TRBD1 (5 bases). V lost 6 bases to trimming and J lost 4 bases, with 18 bases between them. Germline assignment: CDR1 MNHGY and CDR2 SAAAGT. This CDR3 region has 15 residues. The CDR3 nucleotides are TGTGCCAGCAGAGAGTCCGGGACGGGAGTCTATGGCTACACCTTC. It codes for CASRESGTGVYGYTF.

As regards this clonotype: Relative to the germline gene, one junction end is altered; a read error may explain this. The chain uses TRBV4-1 and TRBJ2-7; 9 bases agree with TRBD1. The CDR3 runs to 16 residues. Germline V lookup: CDR1 MGHRA, CDR2 YSYEKL. CDR3 residues: CASSQFPSGQGDEQYF. DNA of the CDR3: TGTGCCAGCAGCCAGTTTCCGTCGGGACAGGGTGACGAGCAGTACTTC.

This chain links TRBV7-6 with TRBJ2-1, with 16 bases lining up with TRBD2. CDR3 length: 18 residues. CDR1 SGHVS and CDR2 FNYEAQ come from the germline V gene. V dropped 6 bases and J dropped 0; count of bases not matched to a gene: 5. CDR3 residues: CASRPGLAGGPSYNEQFF. The CDR3 nucleotides are TGTGCCAGCAGACCGGGACTAGCGGGGGGGCCCTCCTACAATGAGCAGTTCTTC.

This clonotype was seen a single time. V gene TRBV6-8 combines with J gene TRBJ2-5; D may be TRBD2 (7 bases). With 8 bases removed from V and 1 base from J, the gap between germline ends came to 17 bases. Germline V gene sequence: CDR1 MNHGY, CDR2 SAAAGT. This CDR3 comprises 15 residues. Here the CDR3 reads CASCAEGGPQETQYF. The DNA of the CDR3 is TGTGCCAGCTGTGCCGAGGGGGGGCCCCAAGAGACCCAGTACTTC.

This clonotype was picked up a small number of times. The genes are TRBV12-3 or TRBV12-4 and TRBJ2-5; D call uncertain. CDR3 size: 13 residues. V lost 2 bases, J lost 4 bases, and 8 bases lay in between. CDR3 protein: CASSLLRLETQYF. The DNA for the CDR3 is TGTGCCAGCAGTTTACTCAGGCTAGAGACCCAGTACTTC.

CDR3 coding DNA: TGTGCCATCAGTGAGAGGCTAAAGAACACCATATATTTT. This sequence encodes CAISERLKNTIYF. V is TRBV10-3 and J is TRBJ1-3; D not certain. The CDR3 sequence is 13 residues long. Looked up from germline, CDR1 is ENHRY and CDR2 is SYGVKD. V shed 2 bases and J shed 7 bases, with 9 bases lying between them.

This clonotype came up a few times. The V call is TRBV7-9, the J call TRBJ2-4; 13 bases line up with TRBD2. Germline CDR1 and CDR2: SEHNR and FQNEAQ (reference sequence). The CDR3 length is 16 residues. The V gene end was trimmed by 2 bases and the J gene end by 5 bases; junction bases not matched to a gene: 3. This CDR3 reads CASSLIGLAGENIQYF. In nucleotides, the CDR3 is TGTGCCAGCAGCTTAATAGGACTAGCGGGAGAAAACATTCAGTACTTC.

This clonotype was seen ten or more times. This sequence joins TRBV7-2 and TRBJ1-1; D gene uncertain. The CDR3 is 16 amino acids. Germline V CDR1 and CDR2: SGHTA, FQGNSA. The V end lost 5 bases, the J end lost 4 bases, and 20 bases lay between the germline ends. The CDR3 spells CASSPQPHLLATEAFF. DNA of the CDR3: TGTGCCAGCAGCCCCCAACCCCATCTATTGGCCACTGAAGCTTTCTTT.

This rearrangement joins TRBV2 to TRBJ1-1; 9 bases are shared with TRBD1. Losses at the gene ends were 7 bases for V and 8 bases for J; bases not matched to a gene: 5. The V gene's germline CDR1 is SNHLY and CDR2 FYNNEI. The CDR3 loop spans 12 amino acids. This CDR3 reads CASIRTGAEAFF. The CDR3 DNA follows: TGTGCCAGCATCAGGACAGGGGCCGAAGCTTTCTTT.

The table lists this clonotype with many counts. The V call is TRBV7-2, the J call TRBJ2-5; no reliable D call. Trimming left V 5 bases short and J 4 bases short, with 11 bases between. CDR1 and CDR2 (germline): SGHTA, FQGNSA. The length of the CDR3 is 13 residues. DNA of the CDR3: TGTGCCAGCAGCGAACAAGTACGAGAGACCCAGTACTTC. Its protein product is CASSEQVRETQYF.

The chain joins TRBV28 to TRBJ2-1, with a tentative D call TRBD2 (7 bases). The CDR3 runs to 15 residues. CDR1 is MDHEN, CDR2 SYDVKM, per germline. Trimming left V 3 bases short and J 7 bases short, with 16 bases between. Written as DNA, the CDR3 is TGTGCCAGCAGTTTTAGGGGTGGGAGGGGGAATGAGCAGTTCTTC. Translating gives CASSFRGGRGNEQFF.

CDR3 sequence (DNA): TGCAGCGCCAGAGCGACAAACACTAATGAAAAACTGTTTTTT. It specifies CSARATNTNEKLFF. The J gene is TRBJ1-4, the V gene TRBV29-1; D call uncertain. The CDR3 is made up of 14 amino acids. Trimming took off 7 bases at V and 2 bases at J, with 14 bases between the two ends. CDR1 and CDR2 (germline): SQVTM, ANQGSEA.

Only a few counts were recorded for this clonotype. The chain uses TRBV30 and TRBJ2-5; D unresolved. The CDR3 sequence is 13 residues long. Germline CDR1 and CDR2: GTSNPN and SVGIG (reference sequence). V was cut by 1 base and J by 4 bases, with 10 bases left in between. CDR3 DNA sequence: TGTGCCTGGAGTGCCGACCGTGGAGAGACCCAGTACTTC. Protein sequence: CAWSADRGETQYF.

The chain combines TRBV11-2 with TRBJ2-7; D is unclear. The germline V gene has CDR1 SGHAT and CDR2 FQNNGV. Between the trimmed V and J ends, which lost 3 bases and 3 bases, there was a span of 9 bases. This CDR3 spans 13 amino acids. CDR3 protein: CASSLSTDYEQYF. CDR3 DNA sequence: TGTGCCAGCAGCTTGAGTACGGACTACGAGCAGTACTTC.

The J gene is TRBJ2-1, the V gene TRBV7-8; no clear D gene. The germline gives CDR1 SGHVS, CDR2 FQNEAQ. The CDR3 consists of 16 residues. V was clipped by 1 base and J by 8 bases, with 18 bases between them. The CDR3 nucleotides read TGTGCCAGCAGCTTAGGTTTTTCGGAAGCGTTCGATGAGCAGTTCTTC. As protein: CASSLGFSEAFDEQFF.

The rearrangement uses TRBV27 and TRBJ1-4; possible D gene TRBD1, 6 bases. Looked up from germline, CDR1 is MNHEY and CDR2 is SMNVEV (reference sequence). Trimming left V 3 bases short and J 4 bases short, with 12 bases between. The CDR3 is 15 residues long. The CDR3 loop reads CASSFARTVNEKLFF. CDR3 sequence (DNA): TGTGCCAGCAGTTTTGCCAGGACAGTTAATGAAAAACTGTTTTTT.